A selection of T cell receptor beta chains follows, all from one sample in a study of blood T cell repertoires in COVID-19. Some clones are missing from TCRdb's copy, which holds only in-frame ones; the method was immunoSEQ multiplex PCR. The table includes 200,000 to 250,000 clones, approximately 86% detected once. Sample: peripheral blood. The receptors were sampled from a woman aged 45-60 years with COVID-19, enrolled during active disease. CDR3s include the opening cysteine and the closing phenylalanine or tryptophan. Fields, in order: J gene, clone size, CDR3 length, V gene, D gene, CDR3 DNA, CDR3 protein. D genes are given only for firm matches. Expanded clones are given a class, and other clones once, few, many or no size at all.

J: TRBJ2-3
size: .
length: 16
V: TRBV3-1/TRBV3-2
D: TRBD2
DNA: TGTGCCAGCAGCCTTTTTGCCGGGAGGAGCACAGATACGCAGTATTTT
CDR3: CASSLFAGRSTDTQYF

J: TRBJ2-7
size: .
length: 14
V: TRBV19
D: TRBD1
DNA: TGTGCCAGTACCGCGACAGGGCTCTCCTACGAGCAGTACTTC
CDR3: CASTATGLSYEQYF

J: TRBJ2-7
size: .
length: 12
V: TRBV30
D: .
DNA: TGTGCCTGGAGGGTCAGCTCCTACGAGCAGTACTTC
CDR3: CAWRVSSYEQYF

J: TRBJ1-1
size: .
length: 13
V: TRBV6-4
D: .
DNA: TGTGCCAGCAGGAGGGTGGAGAACACTGAAGCTTTCTTT
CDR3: CASRRVENTEAFF

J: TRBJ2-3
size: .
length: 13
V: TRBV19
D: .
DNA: TGTGCCAGTTCCCCCTCTATAACAGATACGCAGTATTTT
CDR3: CASSPSITDTQYF

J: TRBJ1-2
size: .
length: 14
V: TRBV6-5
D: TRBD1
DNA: TGTGCCAGCAGGAGACAGGGGGCACTGGATGGCTACACCTTC
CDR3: CASRRQGALDGYTF

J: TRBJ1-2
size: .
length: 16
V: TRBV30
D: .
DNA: TGTGCCTGGAGTGTACGAGGGGGAGGGGCAAGCTATGGCTACACCTTC
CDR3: CAWSVRGGGASYGYTF

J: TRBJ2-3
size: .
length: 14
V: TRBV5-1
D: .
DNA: TGCGCCAGCAGGAGGGGGGGGCCGGGAGATACGCAGTATTTT
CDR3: CASRRGGPGDTQYF

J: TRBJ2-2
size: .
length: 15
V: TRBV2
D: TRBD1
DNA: TGTGCCAGCAGTCAGGACAGGGGGAGCACCGGGGAGCTGTTTTTT
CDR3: CASSQDRGSTGELFF

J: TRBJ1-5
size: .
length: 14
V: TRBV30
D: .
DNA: TGTGCCTGGGCACAGGGATATAGCAATCAGCCCCAGCATTTT
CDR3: CAWAQGYSNQPQHF

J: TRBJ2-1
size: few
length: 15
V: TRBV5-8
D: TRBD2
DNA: TGTGCCAGCAGCCCCCGACTAGCGGCTTACAATGAGCAGTTCTTC
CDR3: CASSPRLAAYNEQFF

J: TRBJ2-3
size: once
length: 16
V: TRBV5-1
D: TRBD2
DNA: TGCGCCAGCAGCCTCCCACTAGCGACCGGGACAGATACGCAGTATTTT
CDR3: CASSLPLATGTDTQYF

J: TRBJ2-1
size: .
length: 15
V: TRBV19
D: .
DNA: TGTGCCAGTAGTACAACCGGGACACCTTACAATGAGCAGTTCTTC
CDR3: CASSTTGTPYNEQFF

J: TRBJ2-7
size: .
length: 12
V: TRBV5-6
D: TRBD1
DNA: TGTGCCAGCAGCTTCCGACAGGGGGAGCAGTACTTC
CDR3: CASSFRQGEQYF

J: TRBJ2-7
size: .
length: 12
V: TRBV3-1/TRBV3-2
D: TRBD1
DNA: TGTGCCAGCAGCCGAAGGGGGCATGAGCAGTACTTC
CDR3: CASSRRGHEQYF

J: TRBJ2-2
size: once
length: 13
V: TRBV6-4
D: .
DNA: TGTGCCAGCAGTGTAAAGGGGACCGGGGAGCTGTTTTTT
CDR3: CASSVKGTGELFF

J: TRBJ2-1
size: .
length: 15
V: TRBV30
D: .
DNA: TGTGCCTGGAGTCGCACAGGGCTCTCCTACAATGAGCAGTTCTTC
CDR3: CAWSRTGLSYNEQFF

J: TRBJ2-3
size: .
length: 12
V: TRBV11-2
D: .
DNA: TGTGCCAGCAGCTTAAACAGGAATACGCAGTATTTT
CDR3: CASSLNRNTQYF

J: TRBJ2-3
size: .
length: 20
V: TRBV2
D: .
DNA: TGTGCCAGCAGTGAAGGGACAGGGCTAGCGGTGTATACTAGCACAGATACGCAGTATTTT
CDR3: CASSEGTGLAVYTSTDTQYF

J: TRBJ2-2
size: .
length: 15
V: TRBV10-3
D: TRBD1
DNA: TGTGCCATCAGCGGACAGGGAAGAAACACCGGGGAGCTGTTTTTT
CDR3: CAISGQGRNTGELFF

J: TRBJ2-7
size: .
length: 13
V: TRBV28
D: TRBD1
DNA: TGTGCCAGCAGTGGACAGGGGTTCGACGAGCAGTACTTC
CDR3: CASSGQGFDEQYF

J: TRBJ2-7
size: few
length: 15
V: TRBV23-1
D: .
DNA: TGCGCCAGCAGTCGGATACCGGGGAGCTCCTACGAGCAGTACTTC
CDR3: CASSRIPGSSYEQYF

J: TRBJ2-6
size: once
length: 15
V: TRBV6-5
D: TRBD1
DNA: TGTGCCAGCAGTACGGGACAGCCTGGGGCCAACGTCCTGACTTTC
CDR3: CASSTGQPGANVLTF

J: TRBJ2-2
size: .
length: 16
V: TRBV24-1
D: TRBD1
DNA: TGTGCCACCAGTGATTACAGGGGCGCGAACACCGGGGAGCTGTTTTTT
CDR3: CATSDYRGANTGELFF

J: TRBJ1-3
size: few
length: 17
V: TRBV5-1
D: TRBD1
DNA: TGCGCCAGCAGCTCAGGACAGGGTTCAACTCTGGGAAACACCATATATTTT
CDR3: CASSSGQGSTLGNTIYF

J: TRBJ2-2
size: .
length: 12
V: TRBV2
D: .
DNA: TGTGCCAGCACAGGGCCCACCGGGGAGCTGTTTTTT
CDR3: CASTGPTGELFF